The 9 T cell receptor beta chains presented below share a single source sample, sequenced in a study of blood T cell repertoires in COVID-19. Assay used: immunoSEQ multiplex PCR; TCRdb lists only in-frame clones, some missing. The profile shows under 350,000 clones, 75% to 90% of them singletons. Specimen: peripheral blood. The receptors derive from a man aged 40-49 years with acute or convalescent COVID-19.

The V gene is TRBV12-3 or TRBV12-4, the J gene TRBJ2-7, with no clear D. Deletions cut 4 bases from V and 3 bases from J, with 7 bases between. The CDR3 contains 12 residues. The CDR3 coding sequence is TGTGCCAGCAGTTCAGGATACTACGAGCAGTACTTC. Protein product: CASSSGYYEQYF.

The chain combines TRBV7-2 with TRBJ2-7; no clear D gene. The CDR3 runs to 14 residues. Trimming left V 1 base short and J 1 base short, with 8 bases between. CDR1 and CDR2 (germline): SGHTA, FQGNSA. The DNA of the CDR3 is TGTGCCAGCAGCTTAGGGGTGCGGTCCTACGAGCAGTACTTC. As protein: CASSLGVRSYEQYF.

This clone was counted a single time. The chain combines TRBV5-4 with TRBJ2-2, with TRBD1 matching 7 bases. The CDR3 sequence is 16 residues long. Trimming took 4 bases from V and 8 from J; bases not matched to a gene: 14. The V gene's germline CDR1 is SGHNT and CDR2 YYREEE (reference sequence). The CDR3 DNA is TGTGCCAGCAGCCTGAGGTCGACAGGGAATAAGGGGGAGCTGTTTTTT. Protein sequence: CASSLRSTGNKGELFF.

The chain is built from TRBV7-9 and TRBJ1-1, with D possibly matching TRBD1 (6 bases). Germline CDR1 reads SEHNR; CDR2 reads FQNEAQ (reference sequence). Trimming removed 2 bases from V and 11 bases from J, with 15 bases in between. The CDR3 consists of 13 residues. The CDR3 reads CASSLITTGKAFF. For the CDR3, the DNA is TGTGCCAGCAGCTTAATTACAACAGGGAAGGCTTTCTTT.

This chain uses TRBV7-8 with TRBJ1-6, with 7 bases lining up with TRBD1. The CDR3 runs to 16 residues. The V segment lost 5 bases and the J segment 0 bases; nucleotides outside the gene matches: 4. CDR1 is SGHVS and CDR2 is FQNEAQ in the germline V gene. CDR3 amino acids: CASSIRTGSYNSPLHF. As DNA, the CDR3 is TGTGCCAGCAGCATAAGGACAGGCTCCTATAATTCACCCCTCCACTTT.

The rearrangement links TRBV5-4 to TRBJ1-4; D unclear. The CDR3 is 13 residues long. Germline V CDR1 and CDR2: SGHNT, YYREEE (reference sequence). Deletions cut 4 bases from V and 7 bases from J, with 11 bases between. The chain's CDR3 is CASSVKGAEKLFF. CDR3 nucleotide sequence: TGTGCCAGCAGCGTCAAGGGAGCTGAAAAACTGTTTTTT.

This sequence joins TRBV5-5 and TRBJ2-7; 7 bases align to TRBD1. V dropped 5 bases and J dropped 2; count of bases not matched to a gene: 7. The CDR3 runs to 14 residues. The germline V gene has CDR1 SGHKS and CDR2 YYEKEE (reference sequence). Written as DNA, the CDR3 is TGTGCCAGCAGGACGACAGGGTCGACCTACGAGCAGTACTTC. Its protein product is CASRTTGSTYEQYF.

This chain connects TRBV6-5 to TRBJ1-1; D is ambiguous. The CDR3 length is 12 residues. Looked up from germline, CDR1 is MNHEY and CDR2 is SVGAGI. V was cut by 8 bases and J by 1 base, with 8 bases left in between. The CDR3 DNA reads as TGTGCCAGCTTGTGGAGGAACACTGAAGCTTTCTTT. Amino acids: CASLWRNTEAFF.

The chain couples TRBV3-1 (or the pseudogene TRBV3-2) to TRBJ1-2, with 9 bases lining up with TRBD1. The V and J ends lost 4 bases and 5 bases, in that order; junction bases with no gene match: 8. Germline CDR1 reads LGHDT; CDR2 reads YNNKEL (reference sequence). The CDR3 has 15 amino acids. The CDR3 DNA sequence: TGTGCCAGCAGCCTGCGGACAGGGGAGAGGTATGGCTACACCTTC. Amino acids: CASSLRTGERYGYTF.